The clone carrying this T cell receptor (beta chain) has ten or more counts. As yet, its antigen is unknown. This sample is part of a study of neurological immune-mediated disorders. Study-wide points: CDR3 amino acid sequences found in expanded clones were never shared across subjects, suggesting private repertoires in all groups. Levels of TCR clonal expansion peaked in HTLV-1-associated myelopathy and reached their lowest in multiple sclerosis, under those of healthy controls.

Germline V lookup: CDR1 SNHLY, CDR2 FYNNEI. Trimming removed 4 bases at V and 2 bases at J, with 14 bases between. This CDR3 spans 15 amino acids. The time point was: longitudinal time-point 2. The cDNA came from 5'RACE, which used 10-nucleotide random UMIs. Via MiXCR, TCRdb re-called the 5' RACE reads, giving one row per CDR3 protein. The sample shows about 90,000 distinct CDR3 sequences, about 13% of them seen only once. The TCR comes from a female donor with HTLV-1-associated myelopathy (HAM/TSP). The genes are TRBV2 and TRBJ1-2; a possible D gene is TRBD1 (6 bases). Input material: PBMCs. This CDR3 is CASSGHGQTNYGYTF. The CDR3, as DNA: TGTGCCAGCAGTGGACACGGACAGACCAACTATGGCTACACCTTC.